This T cell receptor (beta chain) emerged from a study of OX40 agonist ivuxolimab in advanced cancers. About the research overall: Three patients showed partial responses: one hepatocellular carcinoma and two cutaneous melanoma cases.

The CDR3 has 15 amino acids. The V gene end was trimmed by 3 bases and the J gene end by 9 bases; junction bases not matched to a gene: 7. Germline V lookup: CDR1 SNHLY, CDR2 FYNNEI. Findings of the study overall: Researchers did not determine the expanded peripheral T cells' antigen specificity.

TCRdb's copy holds only in-frame clones and misses some; the assay was immunoSEQ multiplex PCR. The sample has around 68,000 clones; roughly 84% are singletons. This clone was picked up one time. The antigen remains unidentified. The gene calls are TRBV2 and TRBJ1-6, with 8 bases aligning to TRBD1. The sequences come from CD4+ or CD8+ T cells sorted from blood, collected in a trial of the OX40 agonist ivuxolimab. The clonotype was recovered from an adult with an advanced solid tumor such as melanoma, head and neck, liver or kidney cancer. Here the CDR3 reads CASSDLGQGTSPLHF. CDR3 in DNA: TGTGCCAGCAGTGACCTAGGACAGGGAACTTCACCCCTCCACTTT. Supplemented by reference TRBV2 and TRBJ1-6, the full variable domain reads EPEVTQTPSHQVTQMGQEVILRCVPISNHLYFYWYRQILGQKVEFLVSFYNNEISEKSEIFDDQFSVERPDGSNFTLKIRSTKLEDSAMYFCASSDLGQGTSPLHFGNGTRLTVT.